The clone carrying this T cell receptor beta chain was counted ten times or more. V was clipped by 5 bases and J by 0 bases, with 9 bases between them. This CDR3 contains 14 residues. The germline V gene encodes CDR1 MDHEN and CDR2 SYDVKM. The sample belongs to a study of T cells in Graves' hyperthyroidism and ophthalmopathy. The study excluded patients with uncontrolled infection, other autoimmune disease, pregnancy or lactation. Amplification of TCR beta CDR3 regions was performed using RNA transcripts as template. HTBI primers were employed in a first-round RT-PCR of the TCR CDR3. TCRdb analysed the multiplex PCR reads with MiXCR anew, one entry per CDR3 protein. The table has hundreds of thousands of distinct CDR3 sequences, around 18% seen once; the top ten hold about 45%.

The source is a man aged 35-49 years with Graves' hyperthyroidism. The chain carries TRBV28 and TRBJ2-3; D remains unclear. Sequenced input: blood. The CDR3 DNA follows: TGTGCCAGCAGTCCTCGTGGTAGCACAGATACGCAGTATTTT. It yields the protein CASSPRGSTDTQYF.